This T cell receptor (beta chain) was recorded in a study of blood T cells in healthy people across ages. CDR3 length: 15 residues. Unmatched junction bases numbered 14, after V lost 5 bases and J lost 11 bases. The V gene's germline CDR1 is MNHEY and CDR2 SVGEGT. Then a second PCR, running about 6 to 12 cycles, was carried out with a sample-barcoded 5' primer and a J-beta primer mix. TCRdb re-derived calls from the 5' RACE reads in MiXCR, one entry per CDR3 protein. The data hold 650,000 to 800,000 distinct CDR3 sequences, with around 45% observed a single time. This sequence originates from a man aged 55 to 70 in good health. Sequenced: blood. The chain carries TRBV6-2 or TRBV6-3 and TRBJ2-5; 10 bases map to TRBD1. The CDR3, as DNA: TGTGCCAGCAGTCAAAGACAGGGGGCCTACAATGAGCAGTACTTC. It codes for CASSQRQGAYNEQYF.